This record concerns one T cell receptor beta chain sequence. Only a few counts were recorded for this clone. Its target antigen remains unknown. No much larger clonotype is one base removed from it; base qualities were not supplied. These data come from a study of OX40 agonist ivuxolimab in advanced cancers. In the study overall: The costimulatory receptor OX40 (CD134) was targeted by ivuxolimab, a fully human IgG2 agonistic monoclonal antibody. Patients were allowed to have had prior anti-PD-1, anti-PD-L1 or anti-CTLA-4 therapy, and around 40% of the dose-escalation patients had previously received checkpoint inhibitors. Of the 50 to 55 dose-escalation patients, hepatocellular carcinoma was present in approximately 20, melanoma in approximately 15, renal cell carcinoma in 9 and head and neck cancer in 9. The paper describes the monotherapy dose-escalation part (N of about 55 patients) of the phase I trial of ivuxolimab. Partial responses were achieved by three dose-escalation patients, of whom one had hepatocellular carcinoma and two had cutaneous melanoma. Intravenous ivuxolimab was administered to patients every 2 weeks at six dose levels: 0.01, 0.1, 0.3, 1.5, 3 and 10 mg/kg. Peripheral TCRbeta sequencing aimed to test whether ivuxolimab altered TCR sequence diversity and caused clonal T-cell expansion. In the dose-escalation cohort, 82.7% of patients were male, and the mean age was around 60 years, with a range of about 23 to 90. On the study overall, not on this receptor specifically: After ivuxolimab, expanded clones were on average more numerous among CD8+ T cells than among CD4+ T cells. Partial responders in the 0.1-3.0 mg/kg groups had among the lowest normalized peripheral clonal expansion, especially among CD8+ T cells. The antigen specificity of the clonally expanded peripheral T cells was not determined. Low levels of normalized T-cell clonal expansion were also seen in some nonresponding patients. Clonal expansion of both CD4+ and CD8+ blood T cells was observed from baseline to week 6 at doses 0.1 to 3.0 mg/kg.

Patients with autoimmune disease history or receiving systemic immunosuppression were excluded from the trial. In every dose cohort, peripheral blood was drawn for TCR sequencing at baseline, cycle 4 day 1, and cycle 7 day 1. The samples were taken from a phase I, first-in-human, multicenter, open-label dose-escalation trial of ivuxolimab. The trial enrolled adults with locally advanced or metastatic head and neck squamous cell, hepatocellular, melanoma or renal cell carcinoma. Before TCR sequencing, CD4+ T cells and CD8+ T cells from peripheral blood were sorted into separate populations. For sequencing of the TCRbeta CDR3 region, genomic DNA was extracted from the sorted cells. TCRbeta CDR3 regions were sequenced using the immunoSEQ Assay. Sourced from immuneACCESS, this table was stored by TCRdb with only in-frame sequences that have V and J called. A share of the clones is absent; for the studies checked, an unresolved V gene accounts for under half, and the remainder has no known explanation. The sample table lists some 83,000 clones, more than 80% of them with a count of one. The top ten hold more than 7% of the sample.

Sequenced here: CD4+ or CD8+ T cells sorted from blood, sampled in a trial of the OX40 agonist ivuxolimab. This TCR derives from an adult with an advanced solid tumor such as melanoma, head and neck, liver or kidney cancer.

The CDR3 in this case is CASSLGERIKFPTQFF. The nucleotide sequence reads as follows: TGTGCCAGCAGTTTGGGGGAGAGGATTAAATTCCCTACGCAGTTCTTC. The rearranged segments are TRBV28 and TRBJ2-1, with the D gene tentatively TRBD1 or TRBD2, based on 5 matching bases in each. CDR1 and CDR2, per the germline V gene, are MDHEN and SYDVKM. The CDR3 runs 16 residues from the cysteine to the phenylalanine. Only the CDR3 DNA is retained, 48 bases long and in frame from the first base. The junction carries 24 bases between V and J, which are trimmed by 3 bases and 12 bases respectively.